A single sample gave rise to the 11 T cell receptor beta chains below, sequenced in a study of long-term antiretroviral therapy in people with HIV. With survey level as its setting, the immunoSEQ assay was v3.0. Sequencing was performed with immunoSEQ multiplex PCR; in TCRdb, only in-frame clones are kept and a portion is missing. The repertoire holds 20,000 to 25,000 clones, with 70% to 90% as singletons. This material consisted of unsorted PBMCs, taken 2.3 years after starting antiretroviral therapy. The receptors stem from a man in his fifties or sixties with HIV.

V and J are TRBV7-3 and TRBJ2-1, with a weak D call TRBD1 (6 bases). V was trimmed by 5 bases and J by 9 bases, leaving 17 bases between them. Germline-derived CDR1 and CDR2 are SGHTA and FQGTGA. CDR3 length equals 14 residues. CDR3 residues: CASSLGQSRGEQFF. For the CDR3, the DNA is TGTGCCAGCAGCCTAGGACAGTCCCGCGGTGAGCAGTTCTTC.

The gene calls are TRBV5-1 and TRBJ2-7; 9 bases match TRBD1. Trimming took 0 bases from V and 4 from J; bases not matched to a gene: 5. Germline V gene lookup returns CDR1 SGHRS and CDR2 YFSETQ. The CDR3 loop spans 15 amino acids. CDR3 sequence: CASSLGHRGLYEQYF. CDR3 nucleotide sequence: TGCGCCAGCAGCTTGGGTCACAGGGGGCTGTACGAGCAGTACTTC.

The rearrangement uses TRBV11-2 and TRBJ1-2; TRBD1 aligns across 10 bases. Germline V lookup: CDR1 SGHAT, CDR2 FQNNGV. The trim removed 5 bases at V and 5 bases at J, leaving 17 bases unmatched. This CDR3 region has 18 residues. CDR3 sequence reads: CASSPRTIGQGVKYGYTF. CDR3 nucleotide sequence: TGTGCCAGCAGCCCGCGGACCATCGGACAGGGGGTTAAGTATGGCTACACCTTC.

The chain carries TRBV16 and TRBJ1-5, with TRBD1 as a possible D gene (5 bases). Trimming pared 4 bases from V and 6 bases from J, leaving 13 bases between. Germline V gives CDR1 KGHSY, CDR2 FQNENV. This CDR3 comprises 14 residues. For the CDR3, the DNA is TGTGCCAGCAGCCCAACCGGGGGTGGTCAGCCCCAGCATTTT. Its protein product is CASSPTGGGQPQHF.

The chain links TRBV6-1 to TRBJ2-5; 9 nucleotides agree with TRBD2. This CDR3 is 15 amino acids long. CDR1 is MNHNS, CDR2 SASEGT, per germline. Losses at the gene ends were 2 bases for V and 4 bases for J; bases not matched to a gene: 5. The CDR3 DNA follows: TGTGCCAGCAGTGAACAGCGGGGGGCCGGAGAGACCCAGTACTTC. It yields the protein CASSEQRGAGETQYF.

The chain uses TRBV15 and TRBJ1-3; 9 bases are a match to TRBD1. The J segment lost 0 bases and the V segment lost 4 bases, leaving 7 bases of the junction unmatched. Germline V gene sequence: CDR1 LNHNV, CDR2 YYDKDF (reference sequence). The CDR3 length is 17 residues. This CDR3 reads CATSKMGQGNSGNTIYF. The CDR3 DNA follows: TGTGCCACCAGCAAGATGGGACAGGGCAACTCTGGAAACACCATATATTTT.

The chain combines TRBV11-2 with TRBJ1-4, with no clear D. Trimming shortened V by 1 base and J by 7 bases, and 1 base separated the two germline ends. Per the germline V gene, CDR1 is SGHAT and CDR2 is FQNNGV. This CDR3 spans 11 amino acids. This CDR3 reads CASSLGEKLFF. CDR3 DNA sequence: TGTGCCAGCAGCTTAGGTGAAAAACTGTTTTTT. Together with reference TRBV11-2 and TRBJ1-4, the CDR3 gives the full variable domain: EAGVAQSPRYKIIEKRQSVAFWCNPISGHATLYWYQQILGQGPKLLIQFQNNGVVDDSQLPKDRFSAERLKGVDSTLKIQPAKLEDSAVYLCASSLGEKLFFGSGTQLSVL.

This chain links TRBV7-2 with TRBJ2-2; 7 nucleotides agree with TRBD2. This CDR3 region has 15 residues. Per germline, CDR1 SGHTA and CDR2 FQGNSA. J gave up 6 bases and V 3 bases, and 7 bases lay outside the gene matches. This CDR3 is CASSFPLAGAGELFF. The DNA of the CDR3 is TGTGCCAGCAGCTTCCCCCTGGCGGGGGCCGGGGAGCTGTTTTTT.

V usage is TRBV7-9 and J usage is TRBJ2-7; D may be TRBD1 (5 bases). CDR3 length: 13 residues. V was shortened by 5 bases and J by 6 bases, with 14 bases between the two germline ends. The germline V gene encodes CDR1 SEHNR and CDR2 FQNEAQ (reference sequence). CDR3 nucleotides: TGTGCCAGCAGCACAGGACGGCTGGGCGAGCAGTACTTC. As protein: CASSTGRLGEQYF.

DNA for the CDR3: TGTGCCAGCAGCTTAGCAGGCGGGAGGGCCAGTGAGCAGTACTTC. This encodes CASSLAGGRASEQYF. The chain carries TRBV5-4 and TRBJ2-7, with TRBD2 matching over 9 bases. CDR3 length equals 15 residues. After removal of 2 bases from V and 7 bases from J, the junction contained 10 bases not matched to a gene. In germline, CDR1 is SGHNT, CDR2 YYREEE (reference sequence).

The CDR3 DNA reads TGTGCCAGCAGTTCGACAGGGTGGGGCATTAACACTGAAGCTTTCTTT. The encoded protein is CASSSTGWGINTEAFF. The gene calls are TRBV28 and TRBJ1-1, with 7 nucleotides matching TRBD1. Germline CDR1 and CDR2: MDHEN and SYDVKM. The CDR3 covers 16 residues. With 4 bases clipped from V and 2 bases from J, the junction kept 10 bases outside the gene matches.